The 30 T cell receptor beta chains listed next were all sequenced from one sample in a study of T cell responses to AZD1222 COVID-19 vaccine. Clones were sequenced by immunoSEQ multiplex PCR, and TCRdb holds only the in-frame ones, with some missing. Of some 190,000 clones listed, around 94% are singletons. Specimen: peripheral blood, collected on day 0 of AZD1222 vaccination. The receptors were gathered from an adult in good health.

The chain couples TRBV6-2 or TRBV6-3 to TRBJ2-2; D is unresolved. Germline CDR1 and CDR2: MNHEY and SVGEGT. This CDR3 is 17 amino acids long. V dropped 5 bases and J dropped 1 base, with 17 bases sitting between them. The CDR3 reads CASSTFNRRMNTGELFF. Here the CDR3 DNA reads TGTGCCAGCAGTACCTTTAATCGGCGGATGAACACCGGGGAGCTGTTTTTT.

The chain couples TRBV3-1 (or the pseudogene TRBV3-2) to TRBJ2-2; 7 nucleotides match TRBD1. In germline, CDR1 is LGHDT, CDR2 YNNKEL (reference sequence). The CDR3 length is 14 residues. Trimming cost V 8 bases and J 6 bases; bases outside gene matches: 9. The CDR3 spells CASGWDSEAGELFF. The CDR3 DNA sequence: TGTGCCAGCGGGTGGGACAGTGAGGCCGGGGAGCTGTTTTTT.

V is TRBV18 and J is TRBJ1-5; 10 bases fit TRBD1. V was pared by 2 bases and J by 6 bases, with 4 bases of the junction left unmatched. Germline V gene lookup returns CDR1 KGHSH and CDR2 LQKENI. CDR3 length: 15 amino acids. The CDR3 reads CASSPRGQGSQPQHF. The CDR3 DNA is TGTGCCAGCTCACCAAGGGGACAGGGGTCTCAGCCCCAGCATTTT.

The rearrangement links TRBV7-8 to TRBJ1-2, with a weak D call TRBD1 (6 bases). With 5 bases removed from V and 4 bases from J, the gap between germline ends came to 14 bases. CDR3 length: 14 residues. Germline-derived CDR1 and CDR2 are SGHVS and FQNEAQ. The chain's CDR3 is CASSRGEGGYGYTF. The CDR3 nucleotides are TGTGCCAGCAGCCGCGGGGAAGGGGGCTATGGCTACACCTTC. The whole variable domain, remainder taken from reference TRBV7-8 and TRBJ1-2, is GAGVSQSPRYKVAKRGQDVALRCDPISGHVSLFWYQQALGQGPEFLTYFQNEAQLDKSGLPSDRFFAERPEGSVSTLKIQRTQQEDSAVYLCASSRGEGGYGYTFGSGTRLTVV.

V usage is TRBV5-1 and J usage is TRBJ1-6; D is unresolved. Trimming removed 1 base at V and 6 bases at J, with 11 bases between. The CDR3 is made up of 15 amino acids. Germline CDR1 SGHRS, CDR2 YFSETQ. The CDR3 DNA sequence: TGCGCCAGCAGCTTGAGGCAGGCAACTAATTCACCCCTCCACTTT. Translating it yields CASSLRQATNSPLHF.

V is TRBV6-5 and J is TRBJ2-7; 8 bases match TRBD2. The CDR3 spans 13 residues. CDR1 and CDR2 (germline): MNHEY, SVGAGI. V was pared by 5 bases and J by 5 bases, with 5 bases of the junction left unmatched. The CDR3 sequence: CASSRGLADEQYF. CDR3 bases: TGTGCCAGCAGTCGTGGACTAGCTGACGAGCAGTACTTC.

The V call is TRBV27, the J call TRBJ1-4; 7 bases fit TRBD1. CDR3 length: 16 amino acids. V was pared by 3 bases and J by 3 bases, with 7 bases of the junction left unmatched. The V gene's germline CDR1 is MNHEY and CDR2 SMNVEV (reference sequence). The CDR3 here is CASSFMAGQPNEKLFF. The CDR3 region has the DNA TGTGCCAGCAGTTTCATGGCGGGACAGCCTAATGAAAAACTGTTTTTT.

The chain combines TRBV21-1 with TRBJ1-6; the table's D call, TRBD1, was not checked against the DNA. TRBV21-1 is shown as a pseudogene. This CDR3 is 21 amino acids long. The CDR3 reads CASSKRGSRSSLNLYNSPLHF. CDR3 nucleotide sequence: TGTGCCAGCAGCAAAAGGGGGAGCAGGTCCAGCCTCAATCTATATAATTCACCCCTCCACTTT.

This clone occurred once. The rearrangement links TRBV14 to TRBJ1-2, with D perhaps TRBD1 (6 bases). V was shortened by 5 bases and J by 4 bases, with 17 bases between the two germline ends. The CDR3 runs to 15 residues. Germline CDR1 SGHDN, CDR2 FVKESK. CDR3 sequence: CASSAQGLAFYGYTF. The CDR3 coding sequence is TGTGCCAGCAGCGCACAGGGCCTAGCTTTCTATGGCTACACCTTC.

This sequence joins TRBV10-3 and TRBJ1-2, with D possibly matching TRBD1 (5 bases). The CDR3 covers 14 residues. V lost 3 bases and J 3 bases, leaving 11 bases between the germline ends. Germline CDR1 is ENHRY and CDR2 is SYGVKD. The CDR3 sequence: CAISEDSGHYGYTF. CDR3 DNA sequence: TGTGCCATCAGTGAAGACAGTGGCCACTATGGCTACACCTTC.

The CDR3 reads CASSPERGGNTIYF. The DNA for the CDR3 is TGTGCCAGCAGCCCCGAGAGGGGGGGAAACACCATATATTTT. The gene calls are TRBV7-2 and TRBJ1-3, with a tentative D call TRBD1 (6 bases). Germline CDR1 is SGHTA and CDR2 is FQGNSA. The CDR3 has 14 amino acids. V shed 5 bases and J shed 4 bases, with 12 bases lying between them.

This rearrangement joins TRBV7-2 to TRBJ2-1; no clear D. The germline V gene encodes CDR1 SGHTA and CDR2 FQGNSA. The CDR3 extends over 12 amino acids. Trimming removed 5 bases from V and 2 bases from J, with 4 bases in between. The CDR3 sequence is CASSTTYNEQFF. The CDR3 coding sequence is TGTGCCAGCAGCACCACCTACAATGAGCAGTTCTTC.

The genes are TRBV15 and TRBJ1-1; D remains ambiguous. Trimming took off 0 bases at V and 0 bases at J, with 5 bases between the two ends. The CDR3 is made up of 14 amino acids. CDR1 and CDR2 from the germline V gene are LNHNV and YYDKDF (reference sequence). CDR3 sequence (DNA): TGTGCCACCAGCAGAGAACAGATGAACACTGAAGCTTTCTTT. It specifies CATSREQMNTEAFF.

The chain has TRBV27 and TRBJ1-1, with 12 bases lining up with TRBD1. Germline CDR1 MNHEY, CDR2 SMNVEV (reference sequence). The V and J ends lost 5 bases and 6 bases, in that order; junction bases with no gene match: 7. This CDR3 is 15 amino acids long. CDR3 protein: CASSPEGQGASEAFF. CDR3 DNA sequence: TGTGCCAGCAGTCCCGAGGGACAGGGGGCGTCTGAAGCTTTCTTT.

This clone came up once. Different DNA sequences within this sample yield the same CDR3. The genes are TRBV7-2 and TRBJ2-1; 8 nucleotides match TRBD2. V lost 4 bases, J lost 5 bases, and 7 bases stayed unmatched. Germline V gives CDR1 SGHTA, CDR2 FQGNSA. The CDR3 runs 15 residues. The CDR3 sequence: CASSSPGLDHNEQFF. The CDR3 DNA reads TGTGCCAGCAGCTCCCCGGGACTAGACCACAATGAGCAGTTCTTC.

For this clone: Within the sample, other DNA sequences also encode this same CDR3. This rearrangement joins TRBV18 to TRBJ1-4; possible D gene TRBD1, 5 bases. In germline, CDR1 is KGHSH, CDR2 LQKENI. V lost 3 bases and J 0 bases, leaving 5 bases between the germline ends. This CDR3 contains 14 residues. The chain's CDR3 is CASSPGATNEKLFF. The CDR3 nucleotides are TGTGCCAGCTCACCGGGGGCAACTAATGAAAAACTGTTTTTT.

The J gene is TRBJ1-1, the V gene TRBV6-2 or TRBV6-3; 9 nucleotides agree with TRBD1. In germline, CDR1 is MNHEY, CDR2 SVGEGT. J lost 5 bases, V lost 5 bases, and 6 bases had no gene match. The CDR3 consists of 14 residues. The CDR3 spells CASSEGTGWTEAFF. CDR3 nucleotides: TGTGCCAGCAGTGAGGGGACAGGGTGGACTGAAGCTTTCTTT.

The rearrangement joins TRBV7-9 to TRBJ1-1, with unresolved D. In germline, CDR1 is SEHNR, CDR2 FQNEAQ (reference sequence). The germline V and J ends were trimmed by 3 bases and 1 base, with 6 bases remaining between them. The CDR3 totals 13 residues. In nucleotides, the CDR3 is TGTGCCAGCAGCTTCGATGGGAACACTGAAGCTTTCTTT. This gives the protein CASSFDGNTEAFF.

J is TRBJ2-2 and V is TRBV29-1; no firm D call. This CDR3 has 12 residues. Germline-derived CDR1 and CDR2 are SQVTM and ANQGSEA. Trimming took off 6 bases at V and 4 bases at J, with 9 bases between the two ends. CDR3: CSVFSGTGELFF. The DNA for the CDR3 is TGCAGCGTATTTTCGGGCACCGGGGAGCTGTTTTTT.

This chain connects TRBV6-5 to TRBJ1-6, with D possibly being TRBD1 (5 bases). Germline V gives CDR1 MNHEY, CDR2 SVGAGI. With 7 bases removed from V and 3 bases from J, the gap between germline ends came to 13 bases. The CDR3 has 15 amino acids. The CDR3 nucleotides are TGTGCCAGCAATGGGGGGGGTAACTATAATTCACCCCTCCACTTT. This codes for CASNGGGNYNSPLHF.

The rearrangement links TRBV19 to TRBJ1-5; D is unresolved. V lost 3 bases, J lost 2 bases, and 11 bases lay in between. This CDR3 has 15 amino acids. Germline V gene sequence: CDR1 LNHDA, CDR2 SQIVND (reference sequence). The CDR3 loop reads CASSIVGKGNQPQHF. The CDR3 nucleotides are TGTGCCAGTAGTATTGTAGGGAAGGGCAATCAGCCCCAGCATTTT.

V is TRBV29-1 and J is TRBJ1-1, with D maybe TRBD1 (6 bases). Trimming removed 7 bases from V and 1 base from J, with 13 bases in between. The CDR3 sequence is 13 residues long. In germline, CDR1 is SQVTM, CDR2 ANQGSEA. The CDR3 DNA reads as TGCAGCGCCCACGGGACACCGAACACTGAAGCTTTCTTT. Amino acids: CSAHGTPNTEAFF.

This chain joins TRBV5-1 and TRBJ2-2; tentative D call: TRBD2 (5 bases). With 5 bases removed from V and 5 bases from J, the gap between germline ends came to 16 bases. Germline CDR1 SGHRS, CDR2 YFSETQ. This CDR3 spans 15 amino acids. DNA of the CDR3: TGCGCCAGCAGGTTCGGGGTCCGAGGTACCGGGGAGCTGTTTTTT. Amino acid sequence: CASRFGVRGTGELFF.

The chain couples TRBV27 to TRBJ1-4, with TRBD1 matching 10 bases. Germline values: CDR1 MNHEY, CDR2 SMNVEV (reference sequence). This CDR3 region has 14 residues. V shed 3 bases and J 7 bases; nucleotides not matched to a gene: 2. CDR3 in amino acids: CASSFGDRGEKLFF. CDR3 DNA sequence: TGTGCCAGCAGTTTTGGGGACAGGGGTGAAAAACTGTTTTTT.

J is TRBJ2-7 and V is TRBV27; 7 bases are shared with TRBD1. Germline values: CDR1 MNHEY, CDR2 SMNVEV (reference sequence). V lost 3 bases, J lost 2 bases, and 4 bases stayed unmatched. The CDR3 is made up of 14 amino acids. The CDR3 DNA sequence: TGTGCCAGCAGTTTGACAGGGTTAACCTACGAGCAGTACTTC. Amino acids: CASSLTGLTYEQYF.

The chain uses TRBV5-5 and TRBJ2-7, with 9 bases that match TRBD1. The CDR3 sequence is 14 residues long. Germline CDR1 reads SGHKS; CDR2 reads YYEKEE (reference sequence). V lost 7 bases and J lost 1; bases outside the gene matches: 6. DNA of the CDR3: TGTGCCAGCTTCGCCGGGACAGGGTCCTACGAGCAGTACTTC. It codes for CASFAGTGSYEQYF.

This rearrangement joins TRBV6-5 to TRBJ1-1; tentatively, D is TRBD1 (5 bases). The V gene's germline CDR1 is MNHEY and CDR2 SVGAGI. Trimming took 2 bases from V and 1 from J, leaving 8 bases between them. The CDR3 covers 14 residues. CDR3 nucleotide sequence: TGTGCCAGCAGTTACAACAGGCCGAACACTGAAGCTTTCTTT. It encodes CASSYNRPNTEAFF.

This chain links TRBV6-4 with TRBJ1-6; D call uncertain. The CDR3 loop spans 13 amino acids. CDR1 and CDR2 (germline): MRHNA, SNTAGT. Deletions cut 1 base from V and 11 bases from J, with 9 bases between. This chain's CDR3 is CASSDWHGAPLHF. DNA of the CDR3: TGTGCCAGCAGTGACTGGCACGGGGCACCCCTCCACTTT.

The chain recombines TRBV27 with TRBJ2-7, with TRBD1 identical over 9 bases. Per the germline V gene, CDR1 is MNHEY and CDR2 is SMNVEV (reference sequence). The CDR3 sequence is 16 residues long. The trim removed 5 bases at V and 3 bases at J, leaving 11 bases unmatched. The CDR3 nucleotides read TGTGCCAGCAGTCCGTCCGCGGGGACAGGGAACTACGAGCAGTACTTC. Its translation: CASSPSAGTGNYEQYF.

The chain couples TRBV27 to TRBJ1-2, with D tentatively TRBD1 (6 bases). V shed 3 bases and J shed 4 bases, with 15 bases lying between them. This CDR3 is 15 amino acids long. CDR1 and CDR2 from the germline V gene are MNHEY and SMNVEV (reference sequence). As DNA, the CDR3 is TGTGCCAGCAGTTTCACAGGCAGGGGAGTCTATGGCTACACCTTC. It yields the protein CASSFTGRGVYGYTF.